The source of this T cell receptor (beta chain) is a study of shared clonotypes between healthy human individuals. Genomic DNA of each subset was evenly split across several immunoSEQ plates. Some 30,000 T cell genomes (approximately 190 ng DNA) went into each sorted-subset replicate. Data came from immunoSEQ multiplex PCR; TCRdb stores just in-frame clones and leaves some out. Seen here are 950,000 to 1,100,000 clones, roughly 80% observed once, and the top ten hold about 1.5%. The germline V gene encodes CDR1 ENHRY and CDR2 SYGVKD. There are 14 residues in the CDR3. V lost 4 bases to trimming and J lost 7 bases, with 17 bases between them. This clone was detected once.

The chain uses TRBV10-3 and TRBJ2-7; D uncertain. This TCR came from a man between 18 and 35 years old in good health. Sequenced sample: memory CD4+ T cells sorted from blood. As to subset: CD45RA-negative fraction. CDR3 DNA sequence: TGTGCCATCAGTGGGGGATCGGGCGGTCTGGAGCAGTACTTC. This codes for CAISGGSGGLEQYF.